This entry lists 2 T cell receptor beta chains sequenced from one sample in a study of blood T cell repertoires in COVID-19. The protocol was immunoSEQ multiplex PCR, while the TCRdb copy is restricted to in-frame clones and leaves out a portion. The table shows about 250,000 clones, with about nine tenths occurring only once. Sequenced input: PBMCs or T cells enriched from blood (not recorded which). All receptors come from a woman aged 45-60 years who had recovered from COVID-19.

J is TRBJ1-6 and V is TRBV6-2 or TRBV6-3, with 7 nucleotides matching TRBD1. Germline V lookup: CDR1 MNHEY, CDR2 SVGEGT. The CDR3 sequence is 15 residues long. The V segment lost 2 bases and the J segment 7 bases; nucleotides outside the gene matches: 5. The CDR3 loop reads CASSYEGTANSPLHF. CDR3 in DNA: TGTGCCAGCAGTTACGAGGGGACAGCAAATTCACCCCTCCACTTT.

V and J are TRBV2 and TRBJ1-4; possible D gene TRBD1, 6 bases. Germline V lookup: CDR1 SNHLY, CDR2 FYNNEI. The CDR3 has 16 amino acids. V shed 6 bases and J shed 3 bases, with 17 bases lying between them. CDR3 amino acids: CASSQDPGGPNEKLFF. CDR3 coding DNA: TGTGCCAGCAGCCAGGACCCCGGGGGGCCTAATGAAAAACTGTTTTTT.